The 29 T cell receptor beta chains reported below all come from one sample, sequenced in a study of regulatory T cells in long-lasting Graves disease. Both iRepertoire HTBI primers and Arm-PCR of CDR3 regions were used to build the TCR beta libraries. TCRdb re-derived calls from the multiplex PCR reads in MiXCR, one entry per CDR3 protein. The data hold a few hundred thousand distinct CDR3 sequences, with under 25% observed a single time. Time point noted: persistent/refractory GD, antithyroid drugs over 5 years with positive TRAb. RNA from PBMCs was the source of the TCR library. Source: peripheral blood mononuclear cells (PBMCs), taken when the disease was refractory, from a patient treated with antithyroid drugs. All receptors come from a female donor with Graves disease.

Ten or more counts support this clonotype. The chain combines TRBV2 with TRBJ2-4; 11 bases agree with TRBD2. Germline CDR1 is SNHLY and CDR2 is FYNNEI. The CDR3 runs 15 residues. J gave up 3 bases and V 2 bases, and 0 bases lay outside the gene matches. Written as DNA, the CDR3 is TGTGCCAGCAGTGAACTAGCGGGAGGCAAAAACATTCAGTACTTC. Translation: CASSELAGGKNIQYF.

The chain recombines TRBV20-1 with TRBJ2-2; TRBD2 aligns across 8 bases. V lost 6 bases and J lost 3; bases outside the gene matches: 6. CDR3 length: 14 amino acids. CDR1 and CDR2 from the germline V gene are DFQATT and SNEGSKA (reference sequence). CDR3 coding DNA: TGCAGTGCCCAGCGGGAGCCACACACCGGGGAGCTGTTTTTT. Amino acids: CSAQREPHTGELFF.

This clonotype showed up many times. The rearrangement uses TRBV28 and TRBJ2-7; the match to TRBD1 covers 7 bases. In germline, CDR1 is MDHEN, CDR2 SYDVKM. The CDR3 runs 14 residues. The V and J ends lost 8 bases and 6 bases, in that order; junction bases with no gene match: 13. CDR3 protein: CASVYRGSSSEQYF. Written as DNA, the CDR3 is TGTGCCAGCGTTTACAGGGGTTCGTCTAGCGAGCAGTACTTC.

This clonotype appeared many times. The chain carries TRBV20-1 and TRBJ1-1, with D possibly being TRBD1 (6 bases). Trimming removed 3 bases at V and 4 bases at J, with 18 bases between. This CDR3 spans 15 amino acids. Germline V CDR1 and CDR2: DFQATT, SNEGSKA (reference sequence). CDR3 sequence: CSARSRAGEVTEAFF. CDR3 bases: TGCAGTGCTAGGTCACGTGCAGGGGAAGTCACTGAAGCTTTCTTT.

As concerns this clonotype: The CDR3 carries no conserved terminal phenylalanine or tryptophan, so it likely arises from a read error. The chain combines TRBV27 with TRBJ1-5; D might be TRBD1 (5 bases). Between the trimmed V and J ends, which lost 3 bases and 2 bases, there was a span of 20 bases. CDR1 and CDR2 (germline): MNHEY, SMNVEV (reference sequence). The CDR3 is 18 residues long. CDR3: CASSFQPPTGGGNQPQHL. The CDR3 DNA reads as TGTGCCAGCAGTTTTCAGCCCCCCACGGGGGGGGGCAATCAGCCCCAGCATCTT.

V gene TRBV7-9 combines with J gene TRBJ1-1; D might be TRBD1 (6 bases). The V gene's germline CDR1 is SEHNR and CDR2 FQNEAQ (reference sequence). V lost 4 bases to trimming and J lost 1 base, with 13 bases between them. This CDR3 comprises 15 residues. CDR3 nucleotides: TGTGCCAGCAGCTCGACCGACAGGACGAACACTGAAGCTTTCTTT. Its translation is CASSSTDRTNTEAFF.

DNA for the CDR3: TGTGCCAGCAGTGAGAGACTAGCGGGAGGGACGGATACGCAGTATTTT. Its translation: CASSERLAGGTDTQYF. The rearrangement uses TRBV2 and TRBJ2-3, with 14 bases identical to TRBD2. Germline V gene data show CDR1 as SNHLY and CDR2 as FYNNEI. The CDR3 sequence is 16 residues long. The V and J ends lost 3 bases and 6 bases, in that order; junction bases with no gene match: 5. Full variable domain (remainder filled in from reference TRBV2 and TRBJ2-3): EPEVTQTPSHQVTQMGQEVILRCVPISNHLYFYWYRQILGQKVEFLVSFYNNEISEKSEIFDDQFSVERPDGSNFTLKIRSTKLEDSAMYFCASSERLAGGTDTQYFGPGTRLTVL.

This clonotype occurred a few times. V gene TRBV7-3 combines with J gene TRBJ1-1; D perhaps matches TRBD1 (6 bases). Germline CDR1 and CDR2: SGHTA and FQGTGA. V dropped 5 bases and J dropped 4 bases, with 11 bases sitting between them. The CDR3 runs to 13 residues. CDR3 coding DNA: TGTGCCAGCAGCGGTGGGGGCCGCACTGAAGCTTTCTTT. Protein sequence: CASSGGGRTEAFF. The full variable domain, rest sourced from reference TRBV7-3 and TRBJ1-1, is GAGVSQTPSNKVTEKGKYVELRCDPISGHTALYWYRQSLGQGPEFLIYFQGTGAADDSGLPNDRFFAVRPEGSVSTLKIQRTERGDSAVYLCASSGGGRTEAFFGQGTRLTVV.

This clonotype has at least ten counts. The rearrangement links TRBV10-3 to TRBJ2-2; no firm D call. There are 12 residues in the CDR3. Trimming pared 10 bases from V and 0 bases from J, leaving 6 bases between. Per the germline V gene, CDR1 is ENHRY and CDR2 is SYGVKD. The CDR3 bases are TGTGCCAACAGCGCGAACACCGGGGAGCTGTTTTTT. As protein: CANSANTGELFF.

This clonotype was counted a few times. The gene calls are TRBV7-2 and TRBJ2-7; TRBD2 matches at 10 bases. After removal of 6 bases from V and 4 bases from J, the junction contained 6 bases not matched to a gene. Germline V gives CDR1 SGHTA, CDR2 FQGNSA. This CDR3 comprises 14 residues. CDR3 sequence: CASRRTSGEYEQYF. CDR3 nucleotides: TGTGCCAGCAGGCGTACTAGCGGGGAATACGAGCAGTACTTC.

This clonotype was counted between two and nine times. V is TRBV6-1 and J is TRBJ2-2; 9 positions agree with TRBD1. V gave up 5 bases and J gave up 4 bases; unmatched junction bases: 8. Germline V gene lookup returns CDR1 MNHNS and CDR2 SASEGT. This CDR3 is built from 16 residues. CDR3 region: CASSLRTGDFTGELFF. The CDR3 DNA reads TGTGCCAGCAGTCTACGGACAGGGGACTTCACCGGGGAGCTGTTTTTT.

This clonotype was found a few times. The chain carries TRBV12-3 or TRBV12-4 and TRBJ2-2; TRBD2 matches at 10 bases. The V and J ends lost 5 bases and 8 bases, in that order; junction bases with no gene match: 11. The CDR3 covers 16 residues. CDR3 sequence reads: CASSKGLAVLGGELFF. The CDR3 DNA follows: TGTGCCAGCAGTAAAGGACTAGCGGTCCTGGGTGGGGAGCTGTTTTTT.

J is TRBJ1-4 and V is TRBV4-1; 8 bases align to TRBD1. This CDR3 has 15 amino acids. The V segment lost 4 bases and the J segment 7 bases; nucleotides outside the gene matches: 8. Germline values: CDR1 MGHRA, CDR2 YSYEKL. In nucleotides, the CDR3 is TGCGCCAGCAGCCGGGGACAGGCCCAAACTGAAAAACTGTTTTTT. Protein sequence: CASSRGQAQTEKLFF.

The chain links TRBV7-9 to TRBJ2-1, with 11 bases fitting TRBD2. From germline, CDR1 is SEHNR and CDR2 FQNEAQ (reference sequence). The CDR3 sequence is 16 residues long. V lost 8 bases and J lost 7; bases outside the gene matches: 13. The CDR3 coding sequence is TGTGCCAGCGTGGGCGGGACTAGCGGAGCAGGGAATGAGCAGTTCTTC. This sequence encodes CASVGGTSGAGNEQFF.

This clonotype came up a few times. The chain employs TRBV9 and TRBJ2-7; a weak D match, TRBD2 (6 bases). This CDR3 is built from 15 residues. CDR1 and CDR2 from the germline V gene are SGDLS and YYNGEE. V lost 0 bases to trimming and J lost 6 bases, with 16 bases between them. The chain's CDR3 is CASSVGGGERVEQYF. For the CDR3, the DNA is TGTGCCAGCAGCGTAGGTGGAGGGGAAAGAGTCGAGCAGTACTTC.

This clonotype was seen repeatedly, ten times or more. The chain couples TRBV12-3 or TRBV12-4 to TRBJ1-4; possibly TRBD1 for D (5 bases). V lost 3 bases and J 8 bases, leaving 10 bases between the germline ends. CDR3 length equals 13 residues. CDR3 coding DNA: TGTGCCAGCAGTTTGGGGGTAGTGGAAAAACTGTTTTTT. Encoded protein: CASSLGVVEKLFF.

This chain links TRBV10-3 with TRBJ1-6; a weak D match, TRBD1 (5 bases). The germline V gene has CDR1 ENHRY and CDR2 SYGVKD. This CDR3 region has 14 residues. V was pared by 6 bases and J by 7 bases, with 13 bases between. The CDR3 spells CAISLGPENSPLHF. The CDR3 nucleotides read TGTGCCATCAGCCTGGGACCGGAGAATTCACCCCTCCACTTT.

Many counts were recorded for this clonotype. The CDR3 nucleotides are TGTGCCAGCAGTTTACTGGTAGGGCCCCAAGAGACCCAGTACTTC. It yields the protein CASSLLVGPQETQYF. The chain uses TRBV28 and TRBJ2-5; D is undetermined. CDR1 is MDHEN, CDR2 SYDVKM, per germline. V gave up 2 bases and J gave up 1 base, with 11 bases separating them. The CDR3 is 15 residues long.

The chain couples TRBV19 to TRBJ2-6; D ambiguous. This CDR3 has 16 amino acids. Trimming removed 3 bases at V and 0 bases at J, with 9 bases between. Germline V gene lookup returns CDR1 LNHDA and CDR2 SQIVND (reference sequence). In nucleotides, the CDR3 is TGTGCCAGTAGTATTGGTCCCAGCTCTGGGGCCAACGTCCTGACTTTC. Residues: CASSIGPSSGANVLTF.

This clonotype was seen repeatedly, ten times or more. This sequence joins TRBV2 and TRBJ2-7; D remains ambiguous. V was cut by 6 bases and J by 4 bases, with 13 bases left in between. This CDR3 has 13 residues. Germline V gene data show CDR1 as SNHLY and CDR2 as FYNNEI. As DNA, the CDR3 is TGTGCCAGCAGAGTCCCGCGCCCTTACGAGCAGTACTTC. Its protein is CASRVPRPYEQYF.

This rearrangement joins TRBV20-1 to TRBJ2-2, with 7 bases aligning to TRBD1. The CDR3 spans 17 residues. Germline values: CDR1 DFQATT, CDR2 SNEGSKA (reference sequence). Germline trimming cut 1 base from V and 6 bases from J; bases unmatched to any gene: 14. The CDR3 loop is CSARAQDRLPTAGELFF. CDR3 in DNA: TGCAGTGCTAGAGCCCAGGACAGGCTCCCAACGGCCGGGGAGCTGTTTTTT.

This clonotype was seen repeatedly, ten times or more. V is TRBV15 and J is TRBJ2-1; unclear D gene. Germline V CDR1 and CDR2: LNHNV, YYDKDF (reference sequence). The V and J ends lost 0 bases and 15 bases respectively, with 18 bases between them. The CDR3 runs 14 residues. CDR3 nucleotides: TGTGCCACCAGCAGAGATAGGGCTTCCCCCAAGCGGTTCTTC. Protein product: CATSRDRASPKRFF. The full variable domain, with the rest looked up from reference TRBV15 and TRBJ2-1, is DAMVIQNPRYQVTQFGKPVTLSCSQTLNHNVMYWYQQKSSQAPKLLFHYYDKDFNNEADTPDNFQSRRPNTSFCFLDIRSPGLGDTAMYLCATSRDRASPKRFFGPGTRLTVL.

A remark on this clonotype: Given a much more abundant clone one base away, this may be a read error. The rearrangement uses TRBV28 and TRBJ1-3; perhaps TRBD1 as D (5 bases). The germline V gene encodes CDR1 MDHEN and CDR2 SYDVKM. There are 18 residues in the CDR3. Trimming took 7 bases from V and 0 from J, leaving 22 bases between them. CDR3 nucleotide sequence: TGTGCCAGCAATTTTGCTCCCGGGGCAGACCTCTCTGGAAACACCATATATTTT. This sequence encodes CASNFAPGADLSGNTIYF.

This clonotype was observed many times. The chain recombines TRBV28 with TRBJ2-5, with a tentative D call TRBD1 (6 bases). The V end lost 5 bases, the J end lost 3 bases, and 16 bases lay between the germline ends. The CDR3 consists of 15 residues. Germline-derived CDR1 and CDR2 are MDHEN and SYDVKM. CDR3 protein: CASSPRRTAKETQYF. The CDR3 DNA reads as TGTGCCAGCAGTCCCCGTCGGACAGCTAAAGAGACCCAGTACTTC.

This clonotype was found many times. This chain connects TRBV7-2 to TRBJ2-1, with 7 bases fitting TRBD2. The CDR3 is made up of 16 amino acids. Germline V CDR1 and CDR2: SGHTA, FQGNSA. Trimming at V came to 4 bases and at J to 4 bases, leaving 10 bases not matched to a gene. CDR3 region: CASSSNGGGKYNEQFF. The CDR3, as DNA: TGTGCCAGCAGCTCCAATGGGGGGGGGAAATACAATGAGCAGTTCTTC. Full variable domain (missing parts from reference TRBV7-2 and TRBJ2-1): GAGVSQSPSNKVTEKGKDVELRCDPISGHTALYWYRQSLGQGLEFLIYFQGNSAPDKSGLPSDRFSAERTGGSVSTLTIQRTQQEDSAVYLCASSSNGGGKYNEQFFGPGTRLTVL.

This clonotype was detected many times. The chain employs TRBV6-1 and TRBJ2-2; no definite D call. The V gene lost 6 bases and the J gene lost 1 base, with 9 bases spanning the gap. The CDR3 has 14 residues. The germline V gene encodes CDR1 MNHNS and CDR2 SASEGT. The chain's CDR3 is CASSSQRNTGELFF. The CDR3, as DNA: TGTGCCAGCAGCTCCCAAAGGAACACCGGGGAGCTGTTTTTT.

This clonotype was counted at least ten times. The chain couples TRBV12-3 or TRBV12-4 to TRBJ1-5, with D perhaps TRBD1 (6 bases). This CDR3 region has 14 residues. V was pared by 6 bases and J by 6 bases, with 15 bases between. Here the CDR3 reads CASSWTPTGQPQHF. As DNA, the CDR3 is TGTGCCAGCAGCTGGACCCCGACAGGTCAGCCCCAGCATTTT.

This clonotype was seen a few times. The chain recombines TRBV28 with TRBJ1-5, with D perhaps TRBD1 (5 bases). V lost 2 bases and J 14 bases, leaving 16 bases between the germline ends. The CDR3 loop spans 13 amino acids. Germline CDR1 reads MDHEN; CDR2 reads SYDVKM. Here the CDR3 DNA reads TGTGCCAGCAGTTTAGCGCTTGGAGGGACTGAGCATTTT. Translated, it gives CASSLALGGTEHF. The full variable domain, rest sourced from reference TRBV28 and TRBJ1-5, is DVKVTQSSRYLVKRTGEKVFLECVQDMDHENMFWYRQDPGLGLRLIYFSYDVKMKEKGDIPEGYSVSREKKERFSLILESASTNQTSMYLCASSLALGGTEHFGDGTRLSIL.

This clonotype has ten or more counts. V and J are TRBV28 and TRBJ1-6, with a weak D call TRBD1 (6 bases). The CDR3 has 14 amino acids. The germline gives CDR1 MDHEN, CDR2 SYDVKM. V was cut by 5 bases and J by 7 bases, with 12 bases left in between. The CDR3, as DNA: TGTGCCAGCAGTAGACAGGCCTGGAATTCACCCCTCCACTTT. Its protein product is CASSRQAWNSPLHF. Looking up the rest from reference TRBV28 and TRBJ1-6 gives the full variable domain: DVKVTQSSRYLVKRTGEKVFLECVQDMDHENMFWYRQDPGLGLRLIYFSYDVKMKEKGDIPEGYSVSREKKERFSLILESASTNQTSMYLCASSRQAWNSPLHFGNGTRLTVT.